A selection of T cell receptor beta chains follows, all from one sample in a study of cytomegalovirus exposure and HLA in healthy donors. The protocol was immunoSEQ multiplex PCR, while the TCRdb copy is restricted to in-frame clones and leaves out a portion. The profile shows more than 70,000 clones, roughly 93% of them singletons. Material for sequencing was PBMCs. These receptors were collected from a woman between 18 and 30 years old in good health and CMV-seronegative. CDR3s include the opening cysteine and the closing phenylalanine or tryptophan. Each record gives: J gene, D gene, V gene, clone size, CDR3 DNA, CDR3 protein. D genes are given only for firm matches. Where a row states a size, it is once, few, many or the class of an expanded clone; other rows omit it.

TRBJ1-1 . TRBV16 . TGTGCCAGCAGCCAATTCAACCCGAGGAACACTGAAGCTTTCTTT CASSQFNPRNTEAFF
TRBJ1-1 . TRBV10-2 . TGCGCCAGCAGTGAGCAACAGGGAACTGAAGCTTTCTTT CASSEQQGTEAFF
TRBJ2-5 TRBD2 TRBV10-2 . TGCGCCAGCAGCCCGGGACTAGCGGGGCAAGAGACCCAGTACTTC CASSPGLAGQETQYF
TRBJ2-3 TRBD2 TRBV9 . TGTGCCAGCAGTCAAATAGGGACTAGTGGGGGGTATAGCACAGATACGCAGTATTTT CASSQIGTSGGYSTDTQYF
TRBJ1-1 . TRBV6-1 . TGTGCCAGCAGTGAAGGTCCGGGGTGGAACACTGAAGCTTTCTTT CASSEGPGWNTEAFF
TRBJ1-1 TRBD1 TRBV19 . TGTGCCAGTAGTACGGACAGGTTTACGGCTTTCTTT CASSTDRFTAFF
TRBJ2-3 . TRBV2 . TGTGCCAGCAGGTCGAACTTGAACACGCAGTATTTT CASRSNLNTQYF
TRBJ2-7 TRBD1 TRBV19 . TGTGCCAGTAGTATTTCCGGGACAGGGGGAGACGAGCAGTACTTC CASSISGTGGDEQYF
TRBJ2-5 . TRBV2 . TGTGCCAGCAGTGAAACCCCACTCGGGGAGACCCAGTACTTC CASSETPLGETQYF
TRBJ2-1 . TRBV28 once TGTGCCAGCAGTCCCATCTTCCTAAGGCCAGGGTACAATGAGCAGTTCTTC CASSPIFLRPGYNEQFF
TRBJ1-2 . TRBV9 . TGTGCCAGCAGCGTAGTCGAAATGGCAGCTAACTATGGCTACACCTTC CASSVVEMAANYGYTF
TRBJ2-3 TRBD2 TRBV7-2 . TGTGCCAGCAGCTTAGACGGACGCGACGGGAGGGGCACAGATACGCAGTATTTT CASSLDGRDGRGTDTQYF
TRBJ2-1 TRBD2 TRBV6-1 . TGTGCCAGCAGCCCTACCGGGACTAACTTTGAGCAGTTCTTC CASSPTGTNFEQFF
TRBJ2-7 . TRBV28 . TGTGCCAGCAGTTTAACTGATTCCTACGAGCAGTACTTC CASSLTDSYEQYF
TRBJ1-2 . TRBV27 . TGTGCCAGCAGTTTATCAATGGCAGGGGTGAGCTATGGCTACACCTTC CASSLSMAGVSYGYTF
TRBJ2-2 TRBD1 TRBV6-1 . TGTGCCAGCAGTGGGTCAGGGGGCAAGACCGGGGAGCTGTTTTTT CASSGSGGKTGELFF
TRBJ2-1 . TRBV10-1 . . CASSTSTSGSMFF
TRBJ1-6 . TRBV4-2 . TGTGCCAGCAGCCCTGGCCTTGTAGGGAGCTCCTATAATTCACCCCTCCACTTT CASSPGLVGSSYNSPLHF
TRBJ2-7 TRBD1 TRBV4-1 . TGCGCCAGCAGCCAAGCCTCGCCGGGACAGGGGGCCTTCCAGCAGTACTTC CASSQASPGQGAFQQYF
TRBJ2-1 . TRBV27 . TGTGCCAGCAGTAAGCTCCGGGACTTCAGCTACAATGAGCAGTTCTTC CASSKLRDFSYNEQFF
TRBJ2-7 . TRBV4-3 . TGCGCCAGCAGCCAAGAGTGGCCCTCCTACGAGCAGTACTTC CASSQEWPSYEQYF
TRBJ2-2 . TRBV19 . TGTGCCAGTAGTAGAGGTGCCGGGGAGCTGTTTTTT CASSRGAGELFF
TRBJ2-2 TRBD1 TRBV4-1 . TGCGCCAGCAGCCAATTTCCCGGACAGGTTAACACCGGGGAGCTGTTTTTT CASSQFPGQVNTGELFF
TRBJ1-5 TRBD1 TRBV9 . TGTGCCAGCAGCCCCGACAGGGGAGATCAGCCCCAGCATTTT CASSPDRGDQPQHF
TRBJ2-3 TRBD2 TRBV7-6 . TGTGCCAGCAGCTTAGGGGGACTAGCGGGAGCCTGGGGCACAGATACGCAGTATTTT CASSLGGLAGAWGTDTQYF
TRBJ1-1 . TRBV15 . TGTGCCACCAGCAGAGTGGGCAGGGGAGAAGCTTTCTTT CATSRVGRGEAFF
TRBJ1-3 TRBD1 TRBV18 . TGTGCCAGCTCCCTCGGACAGGCCCGCTCTGGAAACACCATATATTTT CASSLGQARSGNTIYF